The clone carrying this T cell receptor beta chain was detected a few times. Sequencing used immunoSEQ multiplex PCR; TCRdb keeps in-frame clones, though not all of them. Seen here are 61,000 or so clones, about 78% observed once, and the top ten hold roughly 0.48%. This CDR3 contains 14 residues. The V gene's germline CDR1 is MNHNY and CDR2 SVGAGI (reference sequence). Trimming removed 4 bases from V and 5 bases from J; junction bases left unmatched: 7. This specimen comes from a study of memory CD4+ T cells and cytomegalovirus serostatus. The sort gate was single viable CD3+CD4+CD8-CD45RO+ cells for memory CD4+ T cells.

The source of this sequence is an adult in good health and CMV-seronegative. Some clones in this sample may be carry-over from other donors' samples. Sequencing was done on a sample of memory CD4+ T cells from blood. This chain uses TRBV6-6 with TRBJ1-1, with 7 bases fitting TRBD1. CDR3 DNA: TGTGCCAGCAGTTTAACAGGGGAGGGGACTGAAGCTTTCTTT. It translates to CASSLTGEGTEAFF.